A single sample is the source of the 2 T cell receptor beta chains below, sequenced in a study of OX40 agonist ivuxolimab in advanced cancers. Libraries were prepared by immunoSEQ multiplex PCR; TCRdb keeps only in-frame clonotypes and omits some of them. The sample includes about 67,000 clones, over 75% of them seen just once. The sample here was CD4+ or CD8+ T cells sorted from blood, taken in a trial of the OX40 agonist ivuxolimab. These receptors were obtained from an adult with an advanced solid tumor such as melanoma, head and neck, liver or kidney cancer.

The rearrangement links TRBV28 to TRBJ1-6; D is uncertain. Germline values: CDR1 MDHEN, CDR2 SYDVKM. V lost 1 base, J lost 8 bases, and 6 bases lay in between. CDR3 length: 13 amino acids. The CDR3 loop reads CASSLFQDSPLHF. The CDR3 nucleotides are TGTGCCAGCAGTTTATTTCAGGATTCACCCCTCCACTTT.

The genes are TRBV19 and TRBJ1-4; maybe TRBD1 (5 bases). The V end was cut by 5 bases, the J end by 4 bases, with 26 bases between. Germline V gene data show CDR1 as LNHDA and CDR2 as SQIVND (reference sequence). There are 19 residues in the CDR3. The CDR3 region is CASSFRSGDVRQYNEKLFF. The DNA for the CDR3 is TGTGCCAGTAGTTTCCGAAGTGGGGATGTGAGACAGTATAATGAAAAACTGTTTTTT.